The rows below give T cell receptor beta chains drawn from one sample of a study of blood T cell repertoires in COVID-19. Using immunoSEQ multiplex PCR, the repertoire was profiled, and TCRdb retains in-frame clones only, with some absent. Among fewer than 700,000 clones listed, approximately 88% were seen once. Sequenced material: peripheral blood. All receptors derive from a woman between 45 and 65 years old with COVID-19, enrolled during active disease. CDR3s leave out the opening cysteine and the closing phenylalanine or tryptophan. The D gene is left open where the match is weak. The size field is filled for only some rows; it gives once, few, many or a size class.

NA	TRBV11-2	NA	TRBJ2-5	ASSLDHGSYETQY
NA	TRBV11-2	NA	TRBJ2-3	ASSLNWGVGTDTQY
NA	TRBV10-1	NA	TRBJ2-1	APTRQEGDEQF
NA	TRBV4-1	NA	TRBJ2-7	ASSLSQEYEQY
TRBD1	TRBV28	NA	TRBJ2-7	ASSPRGQLPYEQY
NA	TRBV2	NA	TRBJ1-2	ASSRRMRGYT
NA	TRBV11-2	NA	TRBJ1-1	ASSLVSGNTEAF
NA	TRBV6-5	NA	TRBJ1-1	ASKFWGNTEAF
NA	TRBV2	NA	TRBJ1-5	ASSDREYNQPQH
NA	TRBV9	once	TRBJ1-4	ASSVGVGRNEKLF
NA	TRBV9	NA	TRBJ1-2	ASSVANGLYGYT
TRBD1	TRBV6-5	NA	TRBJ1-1	ASSLDRDHTEAF
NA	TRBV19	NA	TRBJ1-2	ASSTPLSYGYT
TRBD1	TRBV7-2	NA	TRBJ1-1	ASSQYRDRTEAF
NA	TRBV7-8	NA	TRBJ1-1	ASSLAGAGSNTEAF
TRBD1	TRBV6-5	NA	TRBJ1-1	ASSAGQGLNTEAF